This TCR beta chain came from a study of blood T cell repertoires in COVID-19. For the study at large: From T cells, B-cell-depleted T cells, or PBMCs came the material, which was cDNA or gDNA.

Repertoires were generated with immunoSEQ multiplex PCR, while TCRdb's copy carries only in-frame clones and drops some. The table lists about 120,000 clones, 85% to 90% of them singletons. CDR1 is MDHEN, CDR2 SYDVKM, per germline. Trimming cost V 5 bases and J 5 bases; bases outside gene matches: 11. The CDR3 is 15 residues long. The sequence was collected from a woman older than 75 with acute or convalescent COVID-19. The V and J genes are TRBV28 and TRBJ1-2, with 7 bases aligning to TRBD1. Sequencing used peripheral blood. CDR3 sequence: CASSPGPGGGYGYTF. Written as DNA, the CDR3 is TGTGCCAGCAGTCCCGGACCAGGGGGAGGTTATGGCTACACCTTC.